This entry concerns a single TCR beta chain. Its antigen is not yet known. Per-base quality was not reported, and no clone a single base away is much larger than it. This specimen belongs to a study of blood T cell repertoires in COVID-19 (dated by TCRdb to about 2020). With regard to the full study: The collaborator samples originated in the United States, Italy and Spain and spanned the acute and convalescent phases of COVID-19. The material from the prospective study consisted of cDNA or gDNA derived from T cells, B-cell-depleted T cells, or PBMCs. Subjects who had been exposed to COVID-19, were actively infected with it, or had recovered from it provided the deeply sampled blood TCRbeta repertoires that made up the dataset. The repertoires were released in a freely available public database intended as a resource for research on the immune response to SARS-CoV-2. Samples came from the ongoing ImmuneRACE study (first 160 participants) plus 1,254 subjects from 6 global collaborators. The sample metadata nearly always contained a de-identified subject ID, COVID-19 status, age in years and sex. Where available, HLA class I and class II types were obtained from metadata supplied by the sample provider rather than from assay-based typing.

Study-wide findings and limitations: The amount of clinical and demographic metadata varied by source and participant and was provided uncurated.

Whole blood was collected in K2EDTA tubes by collaborating institutions according to the institutions' own protocols. For TCRbeta analysis, collaborator samples were shipped as frozen whole blood, as isolated PBMCs, or as DNA extracted from either sample type. Ends trimmed: V by 4 bases, J by 3 bases; bases unmatched to a gene: 4. Via the germline V gene, CDR1 is KGHSH and CDR2 LQKENI. The CDR3 spans 16 residues, from the cysteine through the phenylalanine. Of the read, only the CDR3 DNA is kept; its 48 bases are in frame from base 1. The immunoSEQ Assay, a bias-controlled multiplex PCR, was used to amplify TCRbeta CDR3 regions from genomic DNA. Regarding the original processing steps: The number of nucleated cells in each sample was estimated from the amplification of reference gene primers within the assay. To quantify the absolute abundance of each unique TCRbeta CDR3 rearrangement, sequence reads were collapsed and filtered. For each sample, productive Simpson clonality was calculated as the square root of Simpson's diversity index over productive rearrangements. TCRdb holds this immuneACCESS table with in-frame rearrangements only. Some clones are missing; in checked studies, unresolved V genes explain under half, and the rest has no known cause. That table gives V, J and clone size, and the DNA gave D and trimming. Recorded for this sample are roughly 250,000 clones; roughly four fifths of them occurred a single time. The ten biggest clones cover 4% to 5.5% of the sample.

The receptor was isolated from a man between 50 and 59 years old with active or convalescent COVID-19. Sequenced: peripheral blood. The sequence links TRBV18 to TRBJ2-5; 14 of the junction bases match TRBD2. The sequenced DNA is TGTGCCAGCTCACGCCCGGGACTAGCGGGGGAAGAGACCCAGTACTTC. Translation gives CASSRPGLAGEETQYF.